These 14 T cell receptor beta chains came from one sample sequenced in a study of cytomegalovirus exposure and HLA in healthy donors. Amplification used 60 Vbeta primers and 13 Jbeta primers. The table came from immunoSEQ multiplex PCR; TCRdb's copy has only in-frame clones and leaves some out. The sample yields more than 50,000 clones, over 60% seen once. Material for sequencing was PBMCs. All receptors derive from a man aged 45-65 years in good health and CMV-seropositive.

This chain uses TRBV28 with TRBJ1-3, with TRBD1 identical over 8 bases. J lost 0 bases, V lost 6 bases, and 7 bases had no gene match. Germline V CDR1 and CDR2: MDHEN, SYDVKM. The CDR3 is 16 amino acids. The CDR3 DNA is TGTGCCAGCAGCCCCGCCAGGGGGCACTCTGGAAACACCATATATTTT. Its translation is CASSPARGHSGNTIYF.

The chain is built from TRBV29-1 and TRBJ2-1; the match to TRBD2 covers 10 bases. This CDR3 has 14 residues. Per germline, CDR1 SQVTM and CDR2 ANQGSEA. Unmatched junction bases numbered 8, after V lost 5 bases and J lost 7 bases. Written as DNA, the CDR3 is TGCAGCGTTAGCGGGAGGGCCCTCGGGAATGAGCAGTTCTTC. This codes for CSVSGRALGNEQFF.

This chain connects TRBV4-1 to TRBJ2-7; D perhaps matches TRBD2 (6 bases). Germline V gives CDR1 MGHRA, CDR2 YSYEKL. Trimming removed 3 bases at V and 7 bases at J, with 19 bases between. CDR3 size: 15 residues. The DNA of the CDR3 is TGCGCCAGCAGCCAGGTTCTAGCGCCACAAGATGAGCAGTACTTC. Translation: CASSQVLAPQDEQYF.

The chain combines TRBV5-1 with TRBJ2-4; TRBD1 matches at 8 bases. The V gene's germline CDR1 is SGHRS and CDR2 YFSETQ. This CDR3 region has 16 residues. V lost 3 bases and J lost 0; bases outside the gene matches: 5. CDR3 in amino acids: CASSSTGALAKNIQYF. The DNA for the CDR3 is TGCGCCAGCAGCTCGACAGGGGCTTTAGCCAAAAACATTCAGTACTTC.

V is TRBV5-1 and J is TRBJ1-1; weak D call: TRBD1 (6 bases). The CDR3 loop spans 14 amino acids. Between the trimmed V and J ends, which lost 4 bases and 6 bases, there was a span of 16 bases. Germline values: CDR1 SGHRS, CDR2 YFSETQ. CDR3 nucleotide sequence: TGCGCCAGCAGCCTTGTAGGGGGGAGGGCTGAAGCTTTCTTT. Protein: CASSLVGGRAEAFF.

The rearrangement joins TRBV6-6 to TRBJ2-7; the match to TRBD1 covers 8 bases. The germline V gene has CDR1 MNHNY and CDR2 SVGAGI (reference sequence). The CDR3 spans 15 residues. V lost 7 bases and J lost 9; bases outside the gene matches: 17. CDR3 region: CASTQGQGPTWVQYF. For the CDR3, the DNA is TGTGCCAGCACCCAAGGACAGGGACCTACTTGGGTGCAGTACTTC.

The chain recombines TRBV7-9 with TRBJ1-2; 8 bases match TRBD1. The length of the CDR3 is 15 residues. The germline V gene has CDR1 SEHNR and CDR2 FQNEAQ (reference sequence). V shed 5 bases, J shed 5 bases, and the junction held 10 bases outside the gene matches. The CDR3 here is CASSTGTGWRYGYTF. The CDR3, as DNA: TGTGCCAGCAGCACGGGGACAGGATGGAGATATGGCTACACCTTC.

The J gene is TRBJ1-6, the V gene TRBV10-2, with D possibly matching TRBD1 (5 bases). Trimming stripped 2 bases from V and 0 bases from J, with 11 bases between. From germline, CDR1 is WSHSY and CDR2 SAAADI. The CDR3 has 17 amino acids. CDR3 in DNA: TGCGCCAGCAGTGAGATCCGGGGGAGCTCCTATAATTCACCCCTCCACTTT. Its protein product is CASSEIRGSSYNSPLHF.

This clone was seen a handful of times. This chain joins TRBV19 and TRBJ2-4; a possible D gene is TRBD1 (7 bases). The CDR3 has 17 residues. Trimming pared 1 base from V and 0 bases from J, leaving 13 bases between. From germline, CDR1 is LNHDA and CDR2 SQIVND (reference sequence). CDR3: CASSIGRDSLAKNIQYF. The CDR3 bases are TGTGCCAGTAGTATAGGGAGGGACAGCTTAGCCAAAAACATTCAGTACTTC.

V gene TRBV6-1 combines with J gene TRBJ2-1; 10 bases line up with TRBD2. Germline loops: CDR1 MNHNS, CDR2 SASEGT. J lost 12 bases, V lost 7 bases, and 12 bases had no gene match. This CDR3 is 14 amino acids long. The CDR3: CASIKREGPGGQFF. CDR3 DNA sequence: TGTGCCAGCATTAAGCGGGAGGGCCCCGGCGGGCAGTTCTTC.

The chain recombines TRBV5-4 with TRBJ2-1; TRBD2 might be the D (6 bases). V shed 4 bases and J shed 0 bases, with 14 bases lying between them. The germline V gene encodes CDR1 SGHNT and CDR2 YYREEE (reference sequence). The length of the CDR3 is 16 residues. CDR3 in amino acids: CASSRGLPSSYNEQFF. As DNA, the CDR3 is TGTGCCAGCAGCCGGGGACTTCCGAGCTCCTACAATGAGCAGTTCTTC.

The rearrangement joins TRBV30 to TRBJ1-1; 8 positions match TRBD1. V lost 2 bases, J lost 1 base, and 6 bases stayed unmatched. This CDR3 comprises 15 residues. The germline V gene has CDR1 GTSNPN and CDR2 SVGIG (reference sequence). The CDR3 coding sequence is TGTGCCTGGAGTCTGATGGACAGGGCGAACACTGAAGCTTTCTTT. Its protein is CAWSLMDRANTEAFF.

V usage is TRBV29-1 and J usage is TRBJ2-3, with D maybe TRBD2 (6 bases). Germline V lookup: CDR1 SQVTM, CDR2 ANQGSEA. Trimming shortened V by 3 bases and J by 2 bases, and 9 bases separated the two germline ends. This CDR3 comprises 13 residues. The CDR3 spells CSVDGGNTDTQYF. The CDR3 DNA follows: TGCAGCGTTGACGGGGGAAACACAGATACGCAGTATTTT.

The genes are TRBV10-3 and TRBJ1-3, with 8 bases identical to TRBD1. CDR1 ENHRY and CDR2 SYGVKD come from the germline V gene. V dropped 10 bases and J dropped 0; count of bases not matched to a gene: 5. This CDR3 region has 14 residues. CDR3 in amino acids: CATGQGISGNTIYF. In nucleotides, the CDR3 is TGTGCCACCGGACAGGGCATCTCTGGAAACACCATATATTTT.